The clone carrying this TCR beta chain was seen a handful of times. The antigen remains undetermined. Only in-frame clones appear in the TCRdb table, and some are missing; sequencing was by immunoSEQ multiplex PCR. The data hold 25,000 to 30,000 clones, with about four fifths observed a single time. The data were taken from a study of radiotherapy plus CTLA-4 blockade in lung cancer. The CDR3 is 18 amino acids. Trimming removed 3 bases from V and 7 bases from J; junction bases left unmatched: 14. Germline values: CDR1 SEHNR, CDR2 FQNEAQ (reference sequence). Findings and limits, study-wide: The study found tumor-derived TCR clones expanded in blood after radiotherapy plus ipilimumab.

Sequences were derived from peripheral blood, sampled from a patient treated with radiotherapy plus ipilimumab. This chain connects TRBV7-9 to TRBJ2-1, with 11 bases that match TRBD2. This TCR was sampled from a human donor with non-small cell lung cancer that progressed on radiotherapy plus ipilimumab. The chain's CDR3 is CASSLPPRLAGKLNEQFF. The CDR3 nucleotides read TGTGCCAGCAGCTTGCCACCTAGACTAGCGGGAAAGTTAAATGAGCAGTTCTTC.